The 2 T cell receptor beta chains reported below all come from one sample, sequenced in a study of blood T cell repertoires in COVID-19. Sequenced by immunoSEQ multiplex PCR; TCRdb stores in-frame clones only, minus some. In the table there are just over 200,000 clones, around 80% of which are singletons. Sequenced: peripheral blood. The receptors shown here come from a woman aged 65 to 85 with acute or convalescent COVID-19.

CDR3: CASSSTGTGNTIYF. The DNA of the CDR3 is TGTGCCAGCAGTTCGACAGGGACTGGAAACACCATATATTTT. V is TRBV28 and J is TRBJ1-3, with 7 bases that match TRBD1. From germline, CDR1 is MDHEN and CDR2 SYDVKM. The V segment lost 4 bases and the J segment 2 bases; nucleotides outside the gene matches: 2. The length of the CDR3 is 14 residues.

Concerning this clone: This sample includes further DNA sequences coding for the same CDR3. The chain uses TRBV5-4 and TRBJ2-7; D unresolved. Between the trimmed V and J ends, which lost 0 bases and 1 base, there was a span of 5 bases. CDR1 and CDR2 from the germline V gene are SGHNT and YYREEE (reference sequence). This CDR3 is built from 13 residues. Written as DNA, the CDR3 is TGTGCCAGCAGCTTGGGGGCGTCCTACGAGCAGTACTTC. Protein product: CASSLGASYEQYF.